This T cell receptor beta chain was recovered during a study of T cells in localized non-small cell lung cancer. Study-level points and caveats: Sequencing was restricted to one tumor region; therefore, heterogeneity remains possible. It was uninvolved adjacent lung that showed the highest T cell clonality, exceeding tumor.

V lost 8 bases to trimming and J lost 10 bases; unmatched junction nucleotides: 7. From germline, CDR1 is GTSNPN and CDR2 SVGIG (reference sequence). The CDR3 spans 11 residues. This clone was found once. Its antigen is still unknown. This table comes from immunoSEQ multiplex PCR, and its TCRdb copy is limited to in-frame clones, with some not included. The sample carries 35,000 or so clones, 70% to 90% recorded once. The V call is TRBV30, the J call TRBJ1-2; 10 nucleotides line up with TRBD1. This TCR came from a woman aged 40-70 years with stage I lung adenocarcinoma. The specimen was peripheral blood, collected before any cancer treatment. The CDR3 region has the DNA TGTGCCGTGGGACAGGGGAGGTTCTACACCTTC. Encoded protein: CAVGQGRFYTF.